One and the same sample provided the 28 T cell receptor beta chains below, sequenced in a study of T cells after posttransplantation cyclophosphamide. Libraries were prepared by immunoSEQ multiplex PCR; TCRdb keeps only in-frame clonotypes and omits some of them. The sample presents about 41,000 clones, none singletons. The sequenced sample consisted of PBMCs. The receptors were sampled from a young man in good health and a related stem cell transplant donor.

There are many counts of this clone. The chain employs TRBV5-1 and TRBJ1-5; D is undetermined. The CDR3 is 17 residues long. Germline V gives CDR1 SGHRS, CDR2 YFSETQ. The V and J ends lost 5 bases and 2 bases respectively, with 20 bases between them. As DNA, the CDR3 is TGCGCCAGCAGACCCGCCCCCGACAATGTTGGCAATCAGCCCCAGCATTTT. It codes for CASRPAPDNVGNQPQHF.

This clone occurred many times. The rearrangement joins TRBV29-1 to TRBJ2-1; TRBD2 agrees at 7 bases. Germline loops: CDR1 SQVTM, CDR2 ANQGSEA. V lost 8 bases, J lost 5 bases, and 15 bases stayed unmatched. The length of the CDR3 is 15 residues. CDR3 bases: TGCAGCACTGGGGAGGGCGGGGGATTTAACAATGAGCAGTTCTTC. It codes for CSTGEGGGFNNEQFF.

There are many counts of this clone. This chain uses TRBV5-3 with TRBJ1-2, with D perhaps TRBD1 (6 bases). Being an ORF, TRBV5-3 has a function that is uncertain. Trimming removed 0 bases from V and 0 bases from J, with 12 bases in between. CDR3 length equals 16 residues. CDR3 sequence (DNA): TGTGCCAGAAGCTTGGAGGCCGGACAGTCTAACTATGGCTACACCTTC. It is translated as CARSLEAGQSNYGYTF.

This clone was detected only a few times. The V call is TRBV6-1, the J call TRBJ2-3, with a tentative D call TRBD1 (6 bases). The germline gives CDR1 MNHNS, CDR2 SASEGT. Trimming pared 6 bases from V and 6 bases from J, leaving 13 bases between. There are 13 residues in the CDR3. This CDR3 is CASSGQPWDTQYF. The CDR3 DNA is TGTGCCAGCAGCGGACAGCCCTGGGATACGCAGTATTTT.

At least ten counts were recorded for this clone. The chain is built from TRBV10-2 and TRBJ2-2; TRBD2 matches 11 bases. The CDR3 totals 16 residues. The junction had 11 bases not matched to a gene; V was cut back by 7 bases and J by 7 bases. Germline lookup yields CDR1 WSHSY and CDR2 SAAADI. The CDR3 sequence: CASIPPTSGVGGELFF. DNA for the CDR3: TGCGCCAGCATTCCACCGACTAGCGGGGTTGGCGGGGAGCTGTTTTTT.

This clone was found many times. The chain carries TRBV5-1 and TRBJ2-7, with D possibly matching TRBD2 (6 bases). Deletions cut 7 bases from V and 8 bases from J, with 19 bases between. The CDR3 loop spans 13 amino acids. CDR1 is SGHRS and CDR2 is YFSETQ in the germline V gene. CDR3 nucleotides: TGCGCCAGCCAATACGGTCGGACTACGAAGCAGTACTTC. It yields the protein CASQYGRTTKQYF.

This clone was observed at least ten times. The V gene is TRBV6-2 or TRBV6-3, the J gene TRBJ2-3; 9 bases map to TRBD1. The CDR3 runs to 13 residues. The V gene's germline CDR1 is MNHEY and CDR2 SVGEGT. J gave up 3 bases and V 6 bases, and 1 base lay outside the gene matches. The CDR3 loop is CASSDRGTDTQYF. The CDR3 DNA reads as TGTGCCAGCAGCGACAGGGGGACAGATACGCAGTATTTT.

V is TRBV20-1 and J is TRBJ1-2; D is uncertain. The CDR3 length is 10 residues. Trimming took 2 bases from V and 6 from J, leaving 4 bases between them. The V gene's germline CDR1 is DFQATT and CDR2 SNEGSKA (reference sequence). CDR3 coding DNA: TGCAGTGCTAGAAGGGATGGCTACACCTTC. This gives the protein CSARRDGYTF.

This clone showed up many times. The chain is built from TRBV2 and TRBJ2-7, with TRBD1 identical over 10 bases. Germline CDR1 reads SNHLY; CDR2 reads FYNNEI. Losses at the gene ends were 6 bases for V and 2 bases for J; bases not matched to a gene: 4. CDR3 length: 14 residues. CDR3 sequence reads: CASRMDRGTYEQYF. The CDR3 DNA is TGTGCCAGCAGGATGGACAGGGGGACCTACGAGCAGTACTTC.

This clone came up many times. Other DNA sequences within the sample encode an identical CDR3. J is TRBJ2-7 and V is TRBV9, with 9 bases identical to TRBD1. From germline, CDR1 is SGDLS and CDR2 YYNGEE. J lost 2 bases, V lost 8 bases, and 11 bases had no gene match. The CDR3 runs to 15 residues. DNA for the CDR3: TGTGCCAGTAGTTTCGGACAGGGGACGGCCTACGAGCAGTACTTC. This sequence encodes CASSFGQGTAYEQYF. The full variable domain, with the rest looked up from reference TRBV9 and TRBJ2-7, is DSGVTQTPKHLITATGQRVTLRCSPRSGDLSVYWYQQSLDQGLQFLIQYYNGEERAKGNILERFSAQQFPDLHSELNLSSLELGDSALYFCASSFGQGTAYEQYFGPGTRLTVT.

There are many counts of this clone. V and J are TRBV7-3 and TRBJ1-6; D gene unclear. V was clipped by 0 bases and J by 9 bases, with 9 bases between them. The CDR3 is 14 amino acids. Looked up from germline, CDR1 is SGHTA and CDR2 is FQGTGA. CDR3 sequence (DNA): TGTGCCAGCAGCTTAACGGGTGCGGGTTCACCCCTCCACTTT. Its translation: CASSLTGAGSPLHF.

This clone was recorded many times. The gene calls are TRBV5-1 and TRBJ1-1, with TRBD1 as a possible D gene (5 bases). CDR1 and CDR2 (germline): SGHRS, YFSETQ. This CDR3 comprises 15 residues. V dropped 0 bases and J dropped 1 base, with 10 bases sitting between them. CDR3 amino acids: CASSLVLGGNTEAFF. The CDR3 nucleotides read TGCGCCAGCAGCTTGGTCCTCGGGGGGAACACTGAAGCTTTCTTT.

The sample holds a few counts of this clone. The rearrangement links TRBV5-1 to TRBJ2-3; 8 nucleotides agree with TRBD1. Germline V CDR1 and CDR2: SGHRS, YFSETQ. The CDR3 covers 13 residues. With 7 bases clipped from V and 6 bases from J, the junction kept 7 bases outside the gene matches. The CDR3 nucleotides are TGCGCCAGCGCGGACAGGGAGTTTGATACGCAGTATTTT. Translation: CASADREFDTQYF.

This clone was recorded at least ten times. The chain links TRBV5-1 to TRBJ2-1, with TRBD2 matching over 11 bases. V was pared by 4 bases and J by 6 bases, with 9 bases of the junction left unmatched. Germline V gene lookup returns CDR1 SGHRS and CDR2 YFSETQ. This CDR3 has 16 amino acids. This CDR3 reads CASSRTLAGGANEQFF. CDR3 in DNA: TGCGCCAGCAGCAGAACTCTAGCGGGGGGCGCCAATGAGCAGTTCTTC. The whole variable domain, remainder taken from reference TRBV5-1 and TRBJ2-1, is KAGVTQTPRYLIKTRGQQVTLSCSPISGHRSVSWYQQTPGQGLQFLFEYFSETQRNKGNFPGRFSGRQFSNSRSEMNVSTLELGDSALYLCASSRTLAGGANEQFFGPGTRLTVL.

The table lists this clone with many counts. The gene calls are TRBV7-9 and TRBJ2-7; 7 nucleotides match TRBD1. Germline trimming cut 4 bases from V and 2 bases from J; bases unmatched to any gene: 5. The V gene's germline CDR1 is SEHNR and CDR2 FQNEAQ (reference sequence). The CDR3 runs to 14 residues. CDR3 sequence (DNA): TGTGCCAGCAGCTCCGGGACAGCAACCTACGAGCAGTACTTC. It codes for CASSSGTATYEQYF. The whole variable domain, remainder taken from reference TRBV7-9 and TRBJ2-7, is DTGVSQNPRHKITKRGQNVTFRCDPISEHNRLYWYRQTLGQGPEFLTYFQNEAQLEKSRLLSDRFSAERPKGSFSTLEIQRTEQGDSAMYLCASSSGTATYEQYFGPGTRLTVT.

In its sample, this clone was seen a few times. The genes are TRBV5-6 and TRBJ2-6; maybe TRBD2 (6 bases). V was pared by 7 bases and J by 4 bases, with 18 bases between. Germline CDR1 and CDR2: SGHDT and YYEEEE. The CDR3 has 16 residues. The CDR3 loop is CASCMWGAGGANVLTF. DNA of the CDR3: TGTGCCAGCTGCATGTGGGGCGCGGGGGGGGCCAACGTCCTGACTTTC.

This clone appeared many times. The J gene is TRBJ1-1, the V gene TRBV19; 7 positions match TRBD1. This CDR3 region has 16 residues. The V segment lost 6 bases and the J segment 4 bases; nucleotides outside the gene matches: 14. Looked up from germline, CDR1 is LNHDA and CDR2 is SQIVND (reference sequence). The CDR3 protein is CASRGDRVVGSTEAFF. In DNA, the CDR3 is TGTGCCAGTAGGGGTGACAGGGTCGTTGGGAGCACTGAAGCTTTCTTT.

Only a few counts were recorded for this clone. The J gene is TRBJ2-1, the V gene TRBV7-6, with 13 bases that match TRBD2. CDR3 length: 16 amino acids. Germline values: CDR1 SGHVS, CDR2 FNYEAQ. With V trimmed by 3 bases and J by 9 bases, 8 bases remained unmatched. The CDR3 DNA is TGTGCCAGCAGCTTGGGGACTAGCGGGGCCGGAGGTGAGCAGTTCTTC. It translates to CASSLGTSGAGGEQFF. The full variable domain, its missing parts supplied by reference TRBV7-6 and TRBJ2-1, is GAGVSQSPRYKVTKRGQDVALRCDPISGHVSLYWYRQALGQGPEFLTYFNYEAQQDKSGLPNDRFSAERPEGSISTLTIQRTEQRDSAMYRCASSLGTSGAGGEQFFGPGTRLTVL.

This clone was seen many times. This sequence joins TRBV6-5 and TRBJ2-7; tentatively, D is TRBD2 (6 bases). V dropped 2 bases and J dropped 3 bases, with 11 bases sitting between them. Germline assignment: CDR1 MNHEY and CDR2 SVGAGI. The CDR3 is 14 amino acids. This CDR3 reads CASSYVGGHYEQYF. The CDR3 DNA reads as TGTGCCAGCAGTTACGTGGGAGGACACTACGAGCAGTACTTC.

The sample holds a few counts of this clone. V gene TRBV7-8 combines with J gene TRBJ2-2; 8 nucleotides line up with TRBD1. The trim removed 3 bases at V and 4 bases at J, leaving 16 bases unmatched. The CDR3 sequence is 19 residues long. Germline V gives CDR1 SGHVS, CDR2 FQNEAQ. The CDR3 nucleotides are TGTGCCAGCAGCTTTACCGGGACAGGAGGAAACCCGAGCACCGGGGAGCTGTTTTTT. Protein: CASSFTGTGGNPSTGELFF.

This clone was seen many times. The CDR3 reads CASSGGVTGNTIYF. Here the CDR3 DNA reads TGTGCCAGCAGCGGAGGGGTTACTGGAAACACCATATATTTT. The chain joins TRBV9 to TRBJ1-3, with a possible D match to TRBD1 (5 bases). From germline, CDR1 is SGDLS and CDR2 YYNGEE. The CDR3 contains 14 residues. V was clipped by 3 bases and J by 2 bases, with 9 bases between them.

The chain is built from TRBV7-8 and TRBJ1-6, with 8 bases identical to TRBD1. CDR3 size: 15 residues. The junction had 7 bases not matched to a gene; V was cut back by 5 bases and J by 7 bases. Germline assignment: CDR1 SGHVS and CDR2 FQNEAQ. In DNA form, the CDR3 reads TGTGCCAGCAGCGATACCGGACAGGGCAATTCACCCCTCCACTTT. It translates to CASSDTGQGNSPLHF.

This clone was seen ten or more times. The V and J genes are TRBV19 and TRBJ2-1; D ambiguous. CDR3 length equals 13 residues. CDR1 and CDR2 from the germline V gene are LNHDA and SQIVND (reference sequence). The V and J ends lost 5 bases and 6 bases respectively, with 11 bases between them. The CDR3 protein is CASSQQSRNEQFF. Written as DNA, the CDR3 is TGTGCCAGTAGTCAACAATCCCGCAATGAGCAGTTCTTC.

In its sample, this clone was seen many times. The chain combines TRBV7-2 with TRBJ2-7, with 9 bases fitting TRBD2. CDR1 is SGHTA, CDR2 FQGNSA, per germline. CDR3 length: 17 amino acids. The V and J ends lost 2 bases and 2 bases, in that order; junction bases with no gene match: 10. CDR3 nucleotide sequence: TGTGCCAGCAGCTTACAGGCCGGGACTAGCAAACCCTACGAGCAGTACTTC. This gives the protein CASSLQAGTSKPYEQYF.

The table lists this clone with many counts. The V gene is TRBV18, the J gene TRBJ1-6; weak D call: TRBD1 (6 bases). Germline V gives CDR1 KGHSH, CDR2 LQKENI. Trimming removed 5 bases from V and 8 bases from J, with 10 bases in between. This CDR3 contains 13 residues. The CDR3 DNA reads TGTGCCAGCTCAGAAAACAGGGATTCACCCCTCCACTTT. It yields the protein CASSENRDSPLHF.

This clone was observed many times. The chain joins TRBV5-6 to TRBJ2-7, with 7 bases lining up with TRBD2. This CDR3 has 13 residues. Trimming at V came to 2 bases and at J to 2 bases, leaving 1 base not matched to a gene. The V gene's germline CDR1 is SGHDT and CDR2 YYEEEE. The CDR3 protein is CASSFAGAYEQYF. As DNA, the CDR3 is TGTGCCAGCAGCTTCGCGGGAGCCTACGAGCAGTACTTC.

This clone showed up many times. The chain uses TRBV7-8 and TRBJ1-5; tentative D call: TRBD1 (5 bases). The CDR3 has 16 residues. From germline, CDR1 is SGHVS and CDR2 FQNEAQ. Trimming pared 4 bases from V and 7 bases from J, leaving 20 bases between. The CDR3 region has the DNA TGTGCCAGCAGCTCGGGGGGGGTTCGTCGGGCCCAGCCCCAGCATTTT. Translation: CASSSGGVRRAQPQHF.

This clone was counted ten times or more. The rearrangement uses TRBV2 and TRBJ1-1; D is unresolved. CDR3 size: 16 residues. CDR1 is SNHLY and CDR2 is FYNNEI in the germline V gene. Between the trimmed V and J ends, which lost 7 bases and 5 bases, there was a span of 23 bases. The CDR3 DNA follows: TGTGCCAGCACTCCTGAAAGGGTGGGCCAGTGGACTGAAGCTTTCTTT. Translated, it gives CASTPERVGQWTEAFF.